The 20 T cell receptor beta chains below come from one sample, sequenced in a study of post-analysis software for immune sequencing data. Each TCR beta cDNA library carried unique molecular identifiers. TCRdb fed the PCR reads into MiXCR, producing one record per CDR3 protein. The data hold some 260,000 distinct CDR3 sequences, with approximately 34% observed a single time. Study findings and constraints: Elevated frequency relative to controls characterized roughly 5 TRBV segments in patients, TRBV5-6, TRBV5-1 and TRBV20-1 among them.

The antigens for these receptors are not known. Sequences were obtained from blood. The receptors here all came from a girl between 10 and 17 years old with multiple sclerosis.

The chain combines TRBV7-2 with TRBJ2-7, with D hard to call. The J call is uncertain, as TRBJ2-5 better fits the DNA end. CDR3 length: 12 amino acids. CDR1 is SGHTA, CDR2 FQGNSA, per germline. The CDR3 protein is CASSPLGGTQYF. The CDR3 DNA reads TGTGCCAGCAGCCCGTTGGGTGGGACCCAGTACTTC.

The chain combines TRBV29-1 with TRBJ2-3; tentatively, D is TRBD1 or TRBD2 (5 bases each). Germline values: CDR1 SQVTM, CDR2 ANQGSEA. V shed 3 bases and J shed 4 bases, with 23 bases lying between them. This CDR3 has 17 amino acids. The CDR3 loop is CSVDELGASLSADTQYF. Written as DNA, the CDR3 is TGCAGCGTTGATGAGTTAGGGGCTAGCCTTAGCGCAGATACGCAGTATTTT.

This clonotype was recorded many times. The V gene is TRBV18, the J gene TRBJ1-2; 7 bases are shared with TRBD1. Germline assignment: CDR1 KGHSH and CDR2 LQKENI. The junction had 6 bases not matched to a gene; V was cut back by 8 bases and J by 3 bases. The CDR3 spans 13 residues. The CDR3 here is CASSPGTDYGYTF. The CDR3 DNA reads as TGTGCCAGCAGCCCAGGGACAGACTATGGCTACACCTTC.

The chain links TRBV2 to TRBJ2-1; 10 positions match TRBD2. The CDR3 consists of 15 residues. Germline CDR1 SNHLY, CDR2 FYNNEI. V shed 5 bases, J shed 2 bases, and the junction held 3 bases outside the gene matches. CDR3 DNA: TGTGCCAGCAGTCTAGCGGGGGACGCCTACAATGAGCAGTTCTTC. It yields the protein CASSLAGDAYNEQFF.

Concerning this clonotype: A junction end diverges from the germline sequence, so it may reflect a read error. CDR3 loop: CSAKDNELATNEKRFF. CDR3 in DNA: TGCAGTGCTAAGGACAATGAGCTTGCAACTAATGAAAAACGGTTTTTT. The chain recombines TRBV20-1 with TRBJ1-4, with D maybe TRBD1 (5 bases). Looked up from germline, CDR1 is DFQATT and CDR2 is SNEGSKA (reference sequence). This CDR3 is built from 16 residues.

This clonotype was counted a few times. The V and J genes are TRBV27 and TRBJ1-1; D perhaps matches TRBD1 (5 bases). Trimming shortened V by 8 bases and J by 5 bases, and 9 bases separated the two germline ends. This CDR3 contains 11 residues. Per germline, CDR1 MNHEY and CDR2 SMNVEV (reference sequence). In DNA, the CDR3 is TGTGCCAGCCACGGGGGAACTGAAGCTTTCTTT. It is translated as CASHGGTEAFF.

Ten or more counts support this clonotype. The J gene is TRBJ2-3, the V gene TRBV11-2; 7 bases map to TRBD1. Trimming cost V 6 bases and J 5 bases; bases outside gene matches: 5. The CDR3 sequence is 13 residues long. The germline gives CDR1 SGHAT, CDR2 FQNNGV. The chain's CDR3 is CASRSAGGDTQYF. CDR3 in DNA: TGTGCCAGCAGAAGCGCAGGGGGAGATACGCAGTATTTT.

The rearrangement links TRBV28 to TRBJ1-1; D uncertain. Germline V gene data show CDR1 as MDHEN and CDR2 as SYDVKM. This CDR3 is built from 14 residues. V shed 6 bases and J shed 1 base, with 12 bases lying between them. CDR3 amino acids: CASSIPDGNTEAFF. In nucleotides, the CDR3 is TGTGCCAGCAGCATCCCTGACGGGAACACTGAAGCTTTCTTT.

This clonotype was seen many times. This rearrangement joins TRBV11-1 to TRBJ2-3; either TRBD1 or TRBD2 may supply D (7 bases each). This CDR3 is 16 amino acids long. CDR1 and CDR2 (germline): SGHAT, FQDESV (reference sequence). V was clipped by 1 base and J by 6 bases, with 17 bases between them. This CDR3 reads CASSLGPTSRGDTQYF. CDR3 nucleotide sequence: TGTGCCAGCAGCTTAGGTCCGACTAGCAGGGGGGATACGCAGTATTTT.

The table lists this clonotype with a count of one. A read error may be the cause here, since a much bigger clone is one base away. This rearrangement joins TRBV9 to TRBJ1-2, with 8 bases fitting TRBD1. The CDR3 totals 15 residues. The V gene's germline CDR1 is SGDLS and CDR2 YYNGEE. V shed 3 bases, J shed 7 bases, and the junction held 11 bases outside the gene matches. The CDR3, as DNA: TGTGCCAGCAGCGAGACCGAGACAGGGGAGTCTGGCTACACCTTC. Residues: CASSETETGESGYTF. The full variable domain, completed using reference TRBV9 and TRBJ1-2, is DSGVTQTPKHLITATGQRVTLRCSPRSGDLSVYWYQQSLDQGLQFLIQYYNGEERAKGNILERFSAQQFPDLHSELNLSSLELGDSALYFCASSETETGESGYTFGSGTRLTVV.

The sample holds many counts of this clonotype. J is TRBJ2-1 and V is TRBV5-1, with TRBD1 matching 8 bases. J lost 3 bases, V lost 4 bases, and 3 bases had no gene match. The CDR3 extends over 14 amino acids. Germline CDR1 SGHRS, CDR2 YFSETQ. CDR3 in DNA: TGCGCCAGCAGCGACGGACAGGGCTACAATGAGCAGTTCTTC. This codes for CASSDGQGYNEQFF.

This clonotype was counted only a few times. Just one base apart from a much larger clone, this may be a read error. The CDR3 here is CAIAPGPGNEQFF. The CDR3 nucleotides are TGTGCCATTGCGCCGGGCCCAGGTAATGAGCAGTTCTTC. The rearrangement uses TRBV27 and TRBJ2-1; D is uncertain. Germline V gives CDR1 MNHEY, CDR2 SMNVEV (reference sequence). CDR3 length: 13 residues. The ends were cut back, 10 bases at V and 7 bases at J, with 17 bases in the middle.

This clonotype showed up just once. The V gene is TRBV24-1, the J gene TRBJ2-4; no clear D. V lost 3 bases and J 4 bases, leaving 12 bases between the germline ends. The length of the CDR3 is 15 residues. Germline lookup yields CDR1 KGHDR and CDR2 SFDVKD. In DNA form, the CDR3 reads TGTGCCACCAGTGATCCTGACTTCGGAAAAAACATTCAGTACTTC. It translates to CATSDPDFGKNIQYF.

Ten or more counts support this clonotype. The chain couples TRBV12-3 or TRBV12-4 to TRBJ1-5, with a possible D match to TRBD1 (5 bases). V gave up 5 bases and J gave up 9 bases, with 20 bases separating them. CDR3 length equals 15 residues. The CDR3 nucleotides are TGTGCCAGCAGTCCCACCGGGACGTGGGCAGGGCCCCAGCATTTT. As protein: CASSPTGTWAGPQHF.

V gene TRBV28 combines with J gene TRBJ2-7; 8 bases fit TRBD1. J gave up 3 bases and V 7 bases, and 17 bases lay outside the gene matches. The CDR3 extends over 17 amino acids. The germline V gene encodes CDR1 MDHEN and CDR2 SYDVKM. The CDR3 nucleotides are TGTGCCAGCACCTTTTCCCACGGGACAGGCGCGTTCTACGAGCAGTACTTC. Translation: CASTFSHGTGAFYEQYF.

This clonotype was seen at least ten times. This sequence joins TRBV10-3 and TRBJ2-1; the D gene is possibly TRBD1 (6 bases). Germline CDR1 and CDR2: ENHRY and SYGVKD. This CDR3 has 15 residues. Trimming pared 10 bases from V and 0 bases from J, leaving 16 bases between. The CDR3 sequence is CATIPTGSSYNEQFF. The CDR3 DNA sequence: TGTGCCACCATACCAACAGGGAGCTCCTACAATGAGCAGTTCTTC.

To note about this clonotype: A much larger clone lies a single base off, so this may be a read error. The chain employs TRBV12-3 or TRBV12-4 and TRBJ2-1, with D maybe TRBD2 (7 bases). CDR3 length: 15 amino acids. CDR3 protein: CASSFRGARDNERFF. In DNA, the CDR3 is TGTGCCAGCAGTTTTCGGGGGGCTCGGGACAATGAGCGGTTCTTC.

Details on this clonotype: This may come from a read error, since a much larger clone is one base off. The V call is TRBV3-1, the J call TRBJ2-1, with D hard to call. This CDR3 is 14 amino acids long. Deletions cut 3 bases from V and 0 bases from J, with 6 bases between. In germline, CDR1 is LGHDT, CDR2 YNNKEL (reference sequence). CDR3 region: CASSQGGSYNEQFF. The CDR3 DNA reads TGTGCCAGCAGCCAGGGCGGCTCCTACAATGAGCAGTTCTTC.

The rearrangement links TRBV14 to TRBJ2-3, with 14 nucleotides matching TRBD2. This CDR3 contains 17 residues. The ends lost 4 bases at V and 6 bases at J; junction bases unmatched: 9. Germline V gene sequence: CDR1 SGHDN, CDR2 FVKESK. CDR3 coding DNA: TGTGCCAGCAGCCCCCGGCGACTAGCGGGGGGGTGTGATACGCAGTATTTT. Encoded protein: CASSPRRLAGGCDTQYF.

This clonotype showed up many times. The chain combines TRBV29-1 with TRBJ1-4, with D hard to call. Germline V CDR1 and CDR2: SQVTM, ANQGSEA. Trimming shortened V by 4 bases and J by 8 bases, and 14 bases separated the two germline ends. This CDR3 is built from 13 residues. The DNA for the CDR3 is TGCAGCGTTGGGCGGGCAGGAGACGAAAAACTGTTTTTT. Translating gives CSVGRAGDEKLFF.